The rows below give T cell receptor beta chains drawn from one sample of a study of T-cell memory formation after mild COVID-19. TCRdb reanalysed the 5' RACE reads using MiXCR and keeps one entry per CDR3 protein. The sample yields 100,000 to 150,000 distinct CDR3 sequences, about a sixth seen once. Sequencing was performed on PBMCs or a T cell subset sorted from them (not recorded which). These receptors came from a man aged 18 to 29 who had mild COVID-19 (a few samples of this study predate the infection). Cell type and time point are not known. Both conserved end residues are part of each CDR3. D genes are given only for firm matches. Expanded clones get a size class; other rows say once, few or many, or leave the size out.

V	J	D	size	CDR3	DNA
TRBV5-1	TRBJ1-2	TRBD1	few	CASSLDQGARGYTF	TGCGCCAGCAGCTTGGACCAGGGGGCGCGAGGCTACACCTTC
TRBV27	TRBJ1-1	-	-	CASSRIRNTEAFF	TGTGCCAGCAGCCGGATCAGAAACACTGAAGCTTTCTTT
TRBV7-2	TRBJ1-2	-	-	CASSSLARSYTF	TGTGCCAGCAGCTCCTTGGCTAGAAGCTACACCTTC
TRBV18	TRBJ2-7	-	-	CASSPPSQLYEQYF	TGTGCCAGCTCACCACCGAGCCAGCTCTACGAGCAGTACTTC
TRBV7-2	TRBJ1-6	-	few	CASSLQAYNSPLHF	TGTGCCAGCAGCTTACAGGCTTATAATTCACCCCTCCACTTT
TRBV12-3/TRBV12-4	TRBJ1-5	-	once	CASSKEGNQPQHF	TGTGCCAGCTCGAAAGAGGGCAATCAGCCCCAGCATTTT
TRBV7-9	TRBJ2-1	TRBD1	-	CASSVGQGNEQFF	TGTGCCAGCAGCGTGGGACAGGGGAATGAGCAGTTCTTC
TRBV7-9	TRBJ2-5	-	few	CASSFPGTQYF	TGTGCCAGCAGCTTCCCGGGGACCCAGTACTTC
TRBV2	TRBJ1-5	-	-	CASTLRAFHQPQHF	TGTGCCAGCACCCTTCGGGCCTTTCATCAGCCCCAGCATTTT
TRBV7-2	TRBJ1-5	-	-	CASSLGGASNQPQHF	TGTGCCAGCAGCCTAGGCGGGGCTAGCAATCAGCCCCAGCATTTT
TRBV5-1	TRBJ2-2	TRBD2	few	CASSREPSGGTGELFF	TGCGCCAGCAGCCGGGAACCCAGCGGGGGTACCGGGGAGCTGTTTTTT
TRBV7-2	TRBJ2-3	TRBD2	-	CASSFPAGRIDTQYF	TGTGCCAGCAGCTTTCCAGCGGGGAGGATAGATACGCAGTATTTT
TRBV11-3	TRBJ2-7	-	-	CASSLGSARTYEQYF	TGTGCCAGCAGCTTAGGTAGCGCACGTACCTACGAGCAGTACTTC
TRBV6-1	TRBJ2-7	-	few	CASSEDPSTEQYF	TGTGCCAGCAGCGAGGACCCCTCGACCGAGCAGTACTTC
TRBV5-5	TRBJ1-2	-	few	CASIPDTNYGYTF	TGTGCCAGCATCCCTGACACGAACTATGGCTACACCTTC
TRBV7-3	TRBJ2-3	TRBD1	few	CASSLSGTGVTDTQYF	TGTGCCAGCAGCTTATCCGGGACAGGGGTCACAGATACGCAGTATTTT
TRBV9	TRBJ2-3	-	few	CASSARRGSTDTQYF	TGTGCCAGCAGCGCGAGACGGGGGAGCACAGATACGCAGTATTTT
TRBV4-3	TRBJ2-4	-	many	CASSQEVGPQYF	TGCGCCAGCAGCCAAGAAGTGGGACCTCAGTACTTC
TRBV12-3/TRBV12-4	TRBJ2-5	-	few	CASSWGRETQYF	TGTGCCAGCAGTTGGGGTAGAGAGACCCAGTACTTC
TRBV5-1	TRBJ2-5	TRBD1	-	CASSFAPQGAGETQYF	TGCGCCAGCAGCTTCGCACCCCAGGGGGCTGGAGAGACCCAGTACTTC
TRBV7-2	TRBJ2-7	TRBD2	-	CASSPGTSGEGEQYF	TGTGCCAGCAGCCCCGGGACTAGCGGGGAGGGCGAGCAGTACTTC
TRBV7-8	TRBJ2-2	TRBD1	many	CASSFPFGTGVDTGELFF	TGTGCCAGCAGCTTTCCTTTCGGGACAGGGGTCGATACCGGGGAGCTGTTTTTT
TRBV12-3/TRBV12-4	TRBJ1-5	-	-	CASSTNTAAQHF	TGTGCCAGCAGTACCAACACTGCGGCCCAGCATTTT
TRBV3-1	TRBJ2-3	-	-	CASSPALLESTDTQYF	TGTGCCAGCAGCCCCGCCCTCCTCGAAAGCACAGATACGCAGTATTTT
TRBV7-9	TRBJ1-5	-	few	CASSLDRNQPQHF	TGTGCCAGCAGCTTAGACAGGAATCAGCCCCAGCATTTT
TRBV20-1	TRBJ2-3	-	-	CSASLATDTQYF	TGCAGTGCTAGTCTCGCCACAGATACGCAGTATTTT
TRBV6-5	TRBJ2-6	-	-	CASVAVSSGANVLTF	TGTGCCAGTGTGGCAGTTAGCTCTGGGGCCAACGTCCTGACTTTC
TRBV2	TRBJ2-3	-	few	CASSDSKSTDTQYF	TGTGCCAGCAGTGACTCAAAGAGCACAGATACGCAGTATTTT
TRBV3-1	TRBJ2-3	TRBD2	-	CASSPRGGQGDTQYF	TGTGCCAGCAGCCCCCGCGGGGGGCAGGGAGATACGCAGTATTTT
TRBV19	TRBJ2-3	TRBD1	few	CASSLRQGDTQYF	TGTGCCAGTAGTCTCCGACAGGGAGATACGCAGTATTTT
TRBV5-1	TRBJ1-1	-	-	CASSDAGKDTEAFF	TGCGCCAGCAGCGATGCAGGGAAAGACACTGAAGCTTTCTTT
TRBV7-2	TRBJ2-3	TRBD2	-	CASSPQAGGPHTQYF	TGTGCCAGCAGCCCCCAAGCGGGGGGGCCACATACGCAGTATTTT
TRBV23-1	TRBJ1-6	-	-	CASSQRTDGNSPLHF	TGCGCCAGCAGTCAAAGGACAGACGGGAATTCACCCCTCCACTTT
TRBV11-2	TRBJ2-7	TRBD1	-	CASRDARTGNYEQYF	TGTGCCAGCAGGGACGCGAGGACAGGGAATTACGAGCAGTACTTC
TRBV3-1	TRBJ1-2	-	-	CASSQFLGGDGYTF	TGTGCCAGCAGCCAATTCTTGGGGGGCGATGGCTACACCTTC
TRBV7-2	TRBJ2-3	TRBD2	many	CASSSLAGGRAYTQYF	TGTGCCAGCAGCTCTTTAGCGGGGGGGCGTGCATATACGCAGTATTTT
TRBV5-1	TRBJ2-1	TRBD2	-	CASSPEGAGYYNEQFF	TGCGCCAGCAGCCCCGAGGGAGCGGGGTACTACAATGAGCAGTTCTTC
TRBV24-1	TRBJ2-6	-	few	CATGAGYGGANVLTF	TGTGCCACCGGGGCCGGTTACGGTGGGGCCAACGTCCTGACTTTC
TRBV4-3	TRBJ1-2	-	-	CASSQQGRGGAEYGYTF	TGCGCCAGCAGCCAACAAGGGCGCGGGGGCGCGGAATATGGCTACACCTTC
TRBV6-2/TRBV6-3	TRBJ2-3	TRBD1	few	CASRPGTGTDTQYF	TGTGCCAGCAGACCCGGGACAGGCACAGATACGCAGTATTTT
TRBV20-1	TRBJ1-4	-	few	CSARVGQGMFF	TGCAGTGCTAGGGTGGGGCAGGGTATGTTTTTT
TRBV3-1	TRBJ2-6	-	few	CASETAGRRANVLTF	TGTGCCAGCGAGACAGCCGGTAGGAGGGCCAACGTCCTGACTTTC
TRBV3-1	TRBJ2-1	TRBD2	few	CASSQARGLAGTNEQFF	TGTGCCAGCAGCCAAGCGCGGGGACTAGCGGGGACCAATGAGCAGTTCTTC
TRBV7-9	TRBJ2-7	-	few	CATTTYSSSYEQYF	TGTGCCACCACAACGTACTCTAGCTCCTACGAGCAGTACTTC
TRBV19	TRBJ2-3	-	-	CASSGRDKGRTDTQYF	TGTGCCAGTAGTGGACGGGACAAGGGGAGGACAGATACGCAGTATTTT
TRBV18	TRBJ1-4	TRBD1	many	CASSPLADRRNEKLFF	TGTGCCAGCTCACCACTGGCGGACAGGCGTAATGAAAAACTGTTTTTT
TRBV14	TRBJ2-1	TRBD1	few	CASSQVVGTVGNEQFF	TGTGCCAGCAGCCAAGTGGTGGGGACAGTCGGTAATGAGCAGTTCTTC
TRBV4-3	TRBJ1-6	-	many	CASSQEDYNSPLHF	TGCGCCAGCAGCCAAGAGGACTATAATTCACCCCTCCACTTT
TRBV20-1	TRBJ2-3	TRBD2	few	CSGGGTDTQYF	TGCAGTGGCGGGGGGACAGATACGCAGTATTTT
TRBV2	TRBJ2-6	TRBD2	-	CASGRDSGANVLTF	TGTGCCAGCGGGAGGGACTCTGGGGCCAACGTCCTGACTTTC
TRBV6-2/TRBV6-3	TRBJ2-5	-	-	CASSYGQGRGKETQYF	TGTGCCAGCAGTTACGGGCAGGGGCGGGGGAAAGAGACCCAGTACTTC
TRBV5-1	TRBJ1-2	-	few	CASSSDPGPYGYTF	TGCGCCAGCAGCTCCGACCCGGGGCCCTATGGCTACACCTTC
TRBV29-1	TRBJ2-1	TRBD2	-	CSVELASGGRDEQFF	TGCAGCGTTGAGTTGGCTAGCGGGGGGCGGGATGAGCAGTTCTTC
TRBV7-9	TRBJ1-4	TRBD1	-	CASSPTRLGQGEKLFF	TGTGCCAGCAGCCCCACACGGCTGGGACAGGGTGAAAAACTGTTTTTT
TRBV28	TRBJ2-5	-	-	CASSLRGRYQETQYF	TGTGCCAGCAGTTTACGGGGGAGATACCAAGAGACCCAGTACTTC
TRBV6-6	TRBJ2-7	-	few	CASSRATGSYEQYF	TGTGCCAGCAGTCGAGCGACAGGCTCCTACGAGCAGTACTTC
TRBV4-2	TRBJ2-3	-	many	CASSQDRWGVDTQYF	TGTGCCAGCAGCCAAGATCGGTGGGGGGTAGATACGCAGTATTTT
TRBV14	TRBJ1-2	-	-	CASSQVGGLGYTF	TGTGCCAGCAGCCAAGTGGGCGGGTTGGGCTACACCTTC
TRBV5-1	TRBJ1-5	-	-	CASRAGSNQPQHF	TGCGCCAGCCGGGCGGGTAGCAATCAGCCCCAGCATTTT
TRBV7-3	TRBJ2-3	-	-	CASSSNYIDTQYF	TGTGCCAGCAGCTCAAACTATATTGATACGCAGTATTTT